The entry below gives a single TCR beta chain sequence along with its context. The record originates from a study of T cell responses to AZD1222 COVID-19 vaccine. TCRdb keeps only in-frame clones here, not all; method: immunoSEQ multiplex PCR. The sample lists some 150,000 clones; 88% were seen once. CDR1 and CDR2 (germline): SGHTA, FQGTGA. Trimming removed 8 bases from V and 8 bases from J; junction bases left unmatched: 11. The CDR3 extends over 13 amino acids. The specimen was peripheral blood, collected 28 days after the second AZD1222 dose. This chain links TRBV7-3 with TRBJ2-7; 8 bases line up with TRBD2. The TCR sequence derives from an adult who received the AZD1222 COVID-19 vaccine. CDR3 residues: CASGAGVAGQQYF. The CDR3 region has the DNA TGTGCCAGCGGAGCGGGAGTCGCGGGTCAGCAGTACTTC.